Reported below is one TCR beta chain. This clonotype was found a few times. Its antigen is still unknown. No base quality values were provided; no much bigger clone lies one nucleotide off. Library preparation used PCR. Instrument on record: Illumina HiSeq 2500. TCR libraries were prepared with molecular barcoding, using unique molecular identifiers to normalize TCRbeta repertoire quantification. TCRdb reran the public reads through fastp at Q25 and MiXCR, keeping productive beta chains. Each entry is one CDR3 protein sequence, shown with its most common DNA and genes. The sample contains some 290,000 distinct CDR3 sequences, 9.9% of them found a single time. The ten largest clones represent about 9.4% of the sample. The CDR3 covers 13 residues, taking in both the cysteine and the phenylalanine. Kept here is only the CDR3 DNA, which spans 39 bases and is read in frame from base 1. Trimming costs V 8 bases and J 3 bases, and their ends lie 12 bases apart. CDR1 and CDR2 are read off the germline V gene as ENHRY and SYGVKD.

This sample is drawn from a study of T-cell reconstitution after alpha-beta-depleted transplantation in children (TCRdb year 2016). For the wider study: Using TCR repertoire profiling, the study quantitatively followed how T-cell immune reconstitution unfolded in children after TCRalphabeta/CD19-depleted allogeneic hematopoietic cell transplantation.

The specimen comprised PBMCs from the stem cell graft donor, sampled from the stem cell graft. The V and J segments used are TRBV10-3 and TRBJ2-3; the D match is possibly TRBD1 or TRBD2, with 5 bases aligned in each. The sequence was collected from a human donor who donated a stem cell graft to a child with SCID. Here the CDR3 is given as CAIAGRATDTQYF. The nucleotide sequence reads as follows: TGTGCCATCGCGGGCAGGGCAACAGATACGCAGTATTTT.